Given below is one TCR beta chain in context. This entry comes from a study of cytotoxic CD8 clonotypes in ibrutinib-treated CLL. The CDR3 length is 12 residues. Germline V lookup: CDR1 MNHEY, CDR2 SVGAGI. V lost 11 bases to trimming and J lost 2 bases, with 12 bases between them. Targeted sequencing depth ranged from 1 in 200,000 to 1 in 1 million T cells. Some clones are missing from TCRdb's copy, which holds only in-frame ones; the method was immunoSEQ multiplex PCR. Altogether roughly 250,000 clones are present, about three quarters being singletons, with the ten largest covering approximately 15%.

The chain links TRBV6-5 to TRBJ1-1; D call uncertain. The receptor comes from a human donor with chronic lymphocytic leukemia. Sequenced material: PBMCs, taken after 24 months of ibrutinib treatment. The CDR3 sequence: CASTIHNTEAFF. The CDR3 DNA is TGTGCCTCAACTATTCATAACACTGAAGCTTTCTTT.